This T cell receptor (beta chain) was profiled in a study of brain T cells in children with intractable seizures. J lost 5 bases, V lost 4 bases, and 6 bases had no gene match. The CDR3 contains 14 residues. Germline-derived CDR1 and CDR2 are LNHDA and SQIVND (reference sequence). Assay: immunoSEQ multiplex PCR; the TCRdb copy retains only in-frame clones and omits some. The repertoire includes some 76,000 clones, about 92% of them detected once, and approximately 1.5% sits in the top ten. Material: peripheral blood, obtained at surgery. This chain joins TRBV19 and TRBJ1-2, with 8 bases lining up with TRBD1. The sequence was collected from a boy less than two years old with tuberous sclerosis and intractable seizures. CDR3 sequence reads: CASSTDRESYGYTF. The CDR3 DNA reads TGTGCCAGTAGTACGGACAGGGAGTCATATGGCTACACCTTC.